Described below is a single T cell receptor (beta chain) sequence and its context. Its antigen remains unidentified. CDR3 size: 13 residues. The ends were cut back, 4 bases at V and 4 bases at J, with 10 bases in the middle. Per germline, CDR1 MGHRA and CDR2 YSYEKL. These data are taken from a study of OX40 agonist ivuxolimab in advanced cancers. Whole-study findings and limits: At doses 0.1 to 3.0 mg/kg, CD4+ and CD8+ clones expanded. Among the lowest levels of clonal expansion were found in partial responders at 0.1-3.0 mg/kg. Relative to CD4+ cells, CD8+ T cells on average had more expanded clones.

The protocol was immunoSEQ multiplex PCR, while the TCRdb copy is restricted to in-frame clones and leaves out a portion. The data hold 65,000 to 85,000 clones, with about 93% observed a single time. This TCR derives from an adult with an advanced solid tumor such as melanoma, head and neck, liver or kidney cancer. The sample consisted of CD4+ or CD8+ T cells sorted from blood, taken in a trial of the OX40 agonist ivuxolimab. The rearrangement uses TRBV4-1 and TRBJ1-2; a possible D gene is TRBD1 (5 bases). The CDR3 DNA reads as TGCGCCAGCAGCCTGGAAGGGACCTATGGCTACACCTTC. Amino acids: CASSLEGTYGYTF.